Detailed here is one T cell receptor beta chain. Under the authors' procedure: Amplified reference gene primers provided the basis for estimating nucleated cell counts. Method: immunoSEQ multiplex PCR; TCRdb's copy keeps in-frame clones and lacks some. The V and J calls and clone size are taken from that table; D and trimming were inferred from the DNA. The data contain under 150,000 clones, about 89% of them singletons. The CDR3 is 15 amino acids. Germline V lookup: CDR1 MNHEY, CDR2 SVGEGT. Trimming took 5 bases from V and 7 from J, leaving 21 bases between them. These data are taken from a study of blood T cell repertoires in COVID-19. Study as a whole: Italy, Spain and the United States were the sources of the convalescent and acute COVID-19 samples. T cells, B-cell-depleted T cells, or PBMCs provided the cDNA or gDNA that served as material.

The V and J genes are TRBV6-2 or TRBV6-3 and TRBJ2-7; a possible D gene is TRBD2 (6 bases). This TCR derives from a man between 50 and 59 years old with active or convalescent COVID-19. The sequencing sample was made of peripheral blood. The CDR3 sequence: CASSGGLVGPGEQYF. As DNA, the CDR3 is TGTGCCAGCAGTGGGGGACTCGTTGGACCCGGAGAGCAGTACTTC.